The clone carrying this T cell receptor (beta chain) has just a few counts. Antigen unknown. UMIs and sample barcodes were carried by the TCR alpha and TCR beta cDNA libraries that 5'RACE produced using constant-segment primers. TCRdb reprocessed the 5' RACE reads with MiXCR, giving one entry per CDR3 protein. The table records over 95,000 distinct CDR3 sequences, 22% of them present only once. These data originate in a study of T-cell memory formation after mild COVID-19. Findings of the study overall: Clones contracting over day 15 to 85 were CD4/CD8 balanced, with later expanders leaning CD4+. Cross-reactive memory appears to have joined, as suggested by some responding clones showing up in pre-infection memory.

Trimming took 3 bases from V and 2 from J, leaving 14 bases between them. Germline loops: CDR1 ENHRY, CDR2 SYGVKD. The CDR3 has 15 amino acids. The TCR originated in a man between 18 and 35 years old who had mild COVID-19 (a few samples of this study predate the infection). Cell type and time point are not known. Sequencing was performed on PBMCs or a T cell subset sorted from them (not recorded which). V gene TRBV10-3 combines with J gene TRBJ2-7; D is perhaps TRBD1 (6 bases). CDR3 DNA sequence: TGTGCCATCAGTGACTTGGGACATCAGACCTACGAGCAGTACTTC. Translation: CAISDLGHQTYEQYF.